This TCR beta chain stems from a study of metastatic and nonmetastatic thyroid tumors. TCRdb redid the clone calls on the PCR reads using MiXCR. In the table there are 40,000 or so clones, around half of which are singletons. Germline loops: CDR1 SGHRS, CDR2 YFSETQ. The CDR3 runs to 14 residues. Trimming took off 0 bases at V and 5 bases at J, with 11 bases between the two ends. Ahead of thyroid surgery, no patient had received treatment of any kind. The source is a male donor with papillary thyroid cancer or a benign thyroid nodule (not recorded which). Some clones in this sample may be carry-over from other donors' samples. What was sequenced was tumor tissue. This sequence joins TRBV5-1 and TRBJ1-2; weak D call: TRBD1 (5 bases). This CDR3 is CASSLARDPYGYTF. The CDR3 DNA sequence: TGCGCCAGCAGCTTGGCCCGGGACCCATATGGCTACACCTTC.